The 28 T cell receptor beta chains presented below share a single source sample, sequenced in a study of radiotherapy plus CTLA-4 blockade in lung cancer. Repertoires were generated with immunoSEQ multiplex PCR, while TCRdb's copy carries only in-frame clones and drops some. The sample carries about 73,000 clones, 87% recorded once. This sample comprised peripheral blood, obtained from a patient treated with radiotherapy plus ipilimumab. The receptors come from a human donor with non-small cell lung cancer that progressed on radiotherapy plus ipilimumab.

V and J are TRBV5-1 and TRBJ2-5; tentatively, D is TRBD2 (8 bases). Per the germline V gene, CDR1 is SGHRS and CDR2 is YFSETQ. The V end was cut by 5 bases, the J end by 9 bases, with 35 bases between. The CDR3 extends over 19 amino acids. CDR3 loop: CASSYATILAEGAPGAQYF. Written as DNA, the CDR3 is TGCGCCAGCAGTTACGCGACGATACTAGCGGAGGGGGCCCCAGGGGCCCAGTACTTC.

The rearrangement links TRBV28 to TRBJ2-3; D is undetermined. Germline V gene data show CDR1 as MDHEN and CDR2 as SYDVKM. Trimming removed 3 bases at V and 2 bases at J, with 6 bases between. The CDR3 contains 13 residues. The CDR3 DNA reads as TGTGCCAGCAGTTTGGCAGTCACAGATACGCAGTATTTT. It codes for CASSLAVTDTQYF.

This clone was observed a few times. This chain joins TRBV19 and TRBJ2-6, with D tentatively TRBD2 (6 bases). Trimming took 10 bases from V and 12 from J, leaving 19 bases between them. CDR3 length equals 13 residues. The germline V gene has CDR1 LNHDA and CDR2 SQIVND (reference sequence). The DNA of the CDR3 is TGTGCCACCGCGGGGATCCCGGAGGGCGTCCTGACTTTC. Amino acids: CATAGIPEGVLTF.

V and J are TRBV6-5 and TRBJ1-5; 7 nucleotides agree with TRBD1. The CDR3 sequence is 15 residues long. The junction had 5 bases not matched to a gene; V was cut back by 6 bases and J by 0 bases. Germline V CDR1 and CDR2: MNHEY, SVGAGI. CDR3 in amino acids: CASRRDSYSNQPQHF. CDR3 coding DNA: TGTGCCAGCAGGAGGGACAGCTATAGCAATCAGCCCCAGCATTTT.

The V gene is TRBV10-2, the J gene TRBJ1-1; D call uncertain. The CDR3 covers 11 residues. V lost 7 bases, J lost 4 bases, and 7 bases lay in between. CDR1 and CDR2 (germline): WSHSY, SAAADI. Written as DNA, the CDR3 is TGCGCCAGCAAATGGGGCACTGAAGCTTTCTTT. Its protein product is CASKWGTEAFF.

This clone was seen a single time. The rearrangement joins TRBV27 to TRBJ2-1; 9 bases agree with TRBD1. V shed 3 bases, J shed 3 bases, and the junction held 3 bases outside the gene matches. The CDR3 is made up of 15 amino acids. Germline V gives CDR1 MNHEY, CDR2 SMNVEV (reference sequence). This chain's CDR3 is CASSLTGQGYNEQFF. In nucleotides, the CDR3 is TGTGCCAGCAGTTTGACGGGACAGGGCTACAATGAGCAGTTCTTC.

A few counts support this clone. The V call is TRBV5-1, the J call TRBJ2-3, with 8 nucleotides matching TRBD1. The germline CDR1 and CDR2 sequences are SGHRS and YFSETQ. V trimming: 4 bases; J trimming: 5 bases; junction bases outside the gene matches: 9. The CDR3 runs to 15 residues. This CDR3 reads CASSRDGQGEDTQYF. CDR3 coding DNA: TGCGCCAGCAGCCGCGACGGACAGGGTGAAGATACGCAGTATTTT.

This clone was seen more than once but under ten times. The rearrangement joins TRBV7-2 to TRBJ1-1, with D possibly matching TRBD1 (5 bases). CDR3 length: 13 amino acids. Germline assignment: CDR1 SGHTA and CDR2 FQGNSA. V was pared by 6 bases and J by 0 bases, with 8 bases between. The CDR3 loop is CASSRGLNTEAFF. The CDR3 nucleotides read TGTGCCAGCAGTCGGGGCCTGAACACTGAAGCTTTCTTT. The whole variable domain, filled in from reference TRBV7-2 and TRBJ1-1, reads GAGVSQSPSNKVTEKGKDVELRCDPISGHTALYWYRQSLGQGLEFLIYFQGNSAPDKSGLPSDRFSAERTGGSVSTLTIQRTQQEDSAVYLCASSRGLNTEAFFGQGTRLTVV.

V usage is TRBV9 and J usage is TRBJ2-3; 7 bases map to TRBD2. Per germline, CDR1 SGDLS and CDR2 YYNGEE. V lost 2 bases, J lost 4 bases, and 4 bases stayed unmatched. This CDR3 has 14 residues. As DNA, the CDR3 is TGTGCCAGCAGCGTGACTAGCTTCCCAGATACGCAGTATTTT. It is translated as CASSVTSFPDTQYF. Drawing the rest from reference TRBV9 and TRBJ2-3, the complete variable domain is DSGVTQTPKHLITATGQRVTLRCSPRSGDLSVYWYQQSLDQGLQFLIQYYNGEERAKGNILERFSAQQFPDLHSELNLSSLELGDSALYFCASSVTSFPDTQYFGPGTRLTVL.

V gene TRBV5-5 combines with J gene TRBJ1-3; TRBD1 agrees at 7 bases. The V and J ends lost 4 bases and 2 bases, in that order; junction bases with no gene match: 6. CDR1 is SGHKS, CDR2 YYEKEE, per germline (reference sequence). CDR3 length: 15 residues. CDR3 sequence: CASSPRGQTGNTIYF. CDR3 nucleotides: TGTGCCAGCAGCCCTAGGGGGCAGACTGGAAACACCATATATTTT.

This sequence joins TRBV7-9 and TRBJ2-5; D possibly corresponds to TRBD2 (5 bases). Trimming took 2 bases from V and 2 from J, leaving 12 bases between them. The CDR3 extends over 15 amino acids. The germline CDR1 and CDR2 sequences are SEHNR and FQNEAQ (reference sequence). CDR3 residues: CASSLTGIGQETQYF. The CDR3 DNA follows: TGTGCCAGCAGCTTAACGGGGATCGGGCAAGAGACCCAGTACTTC.

Here the CDR3 DNA reads TGTGCCCATCCGGGGGTTGGAAACACCATATATTTT. This translates into CAHPGVGNTIYF. The chain couples TRBV30 to TRBJ1-3, with D tentatively TRBD1 (5 bases). The V and J ends lost 8 bases and 3 bases respectively, with 11 bases between them. CDR1 and CDR2 (germline): GTSNPN, SVGIG (reference sequence). The CDR3 spans 12 residues. Full variable domain (missing parts from reference TRBV30 and TRBJ1-3): SQTIHQWPATLVQPVGSPLSLECTVEGTSNPNLYWYRQAAGRGLQLLFYSVGIGQISSEVPQNLSASRPQDRQFILSSKKLLLSDSGFYLCAHPGVGNTIYFGEGSWLTVV.

The gene calls are TRBV4-2 and TRBJ1-5; 8 bases align to TRBD1. The CDR3 runs to 16 residues. V lost 5 bases to trimming and J lost 2 bases; unmatched junction nucleotides: 8. In germline, CDR1 is LGHNA, CDR2 YNFKEQ. CDR3 in DNA: TGTGCCAGCAGCGAAACAGGGGGAGGAGGCAATCAGCCCCAGCATTTT. It codes for CASSETGGGGNQPQHF.

This clone is termed medium-sized. The rearrangement uses TRBV5-4 and TRBJ1-4, with D possibly TRBD1 on 5 matching bases. Germline V gene sequence: CDR1 SGHNT, CDR2 YYREEE (reference sequence). V was cut by 4 bases and J by 8 bases, with 18 bases left in between. The CDR3 spans 15 residues. The CDR3 region has the DNA TGTGCCAGCAGCCCCAAGGGGAGTCGAAGCGAAAAACTGTTTTTT. Its protein product is CASSPKGSRSEKLFF.

This clone was counted only a few times. V is TRBV28 and J is TRBJ1-2; no firm D call. The germline V and J ends were trimmed by 6 bases and 8 bases, with 10 bases remaining between them. The CDR3 is 11 amino acids. Germline V gene sequence: CDR1 MDHEN, CDR2 SYDVKM. CDR3 in amino acids: CASSRGGGYTF. CDR3 bases: TGTGCCAGCAGCCGAGGCGGGGGCTACACCTTC.

This clone occurred a few times. The chain employs TRBV29-1 and TRBJ2-5; no reliable D call. The CDR3 loop spans 17 amino acids. Germline V gene lookup returns CDR1 SQVTM and CDR2 ANQGSEA. V was trimmed by 1 base and J by 2 bases, leaving 20 bases between them. The CDR3 sequence is CSVEGIKLASTQETQYF. The CDR3 DNA is TGCAGCGTTGAAGGCATAAAGCTGGCAAGTACACAAGAGACCCAGTACTTC.

This CDR3 reads CASSVVPAGYEQYF. For the CDR3, the DNA is TGTGCCAGCAGCGTAGTTCCAGCGGGATACGAGCAGTACTTC. This rearrangement joins TRBV9 to TRBJ2-7; 7 nucleotides match TRBD2. Trimming removed 0 bases from V and 4 bases from J; junction bases left unmatched: 4. Germline values: CDR1 SGDLS, CDR2 YYNGEE. This CDR3 is built from 14 residues.

The V and J genes are TRBV27 and TRBJ1-1; possibly TRBD1 for D (6 bases). V lost 5 bases to trimming and J lost 4 bases, with 26 bases between them. Germline V CDR1 and CDR2: MNHEY, SMNVEV (reference sequence). The CDR3 runs to 18 residues. This CDR3 is CASSPNTGNWFEGTEAFF. CDR3 bases: TGTGCCAGCAGTCCAAATACAGGGAATTGGTTCGAGGGCACTGAAGCTTTCTTT.

V is TRBV18 and J is TRBJ1-5; D possibly corresponds to TRBD1 (6 bases). The CDR3 runs to 14 residues. Trimming removed 4 bases from V and 0 bases from J, with 7 bases in between. Germline V CDR1 and CDR2: KGHSH, LQKENI. In DNA, the CDR3 is TGTGCCAGCTCACGGACAGATAGCAATCAGCCCCAGCATTTT. This sequence encodes CASSRTDSNQPQHF.

The chain carries TRBV19 and TRBJ1-4, with TRBD1 identical over 10 bases. The CDR3 is made up of 16 amino acids. Germline V lookup: CDR1 LNHDA, CDR2 SQIVND (reference sequence). V gave up 6 bases and J gave up 0 bases; unmatched junction bases: 4. DNA for the CDR3: TGTGCCAGTAGAGACAGGGGGCCTGCAACTAATGAAAAACTGTTTTTT. It specifies CASRDRGPATNEKLFF.

The rearrangement links TRBV30 to TRBJ2-7; D gene ambiguous. The CDR3 is 11 amino acids. Germline CDR1 reads GTSNPN; CDR2 reads SVGIG (reference sequence). Trimming took off 2 bases at V and 2 bases at J, with 4 bases between the two ends. CDR3 protein: CAWSNTYEQYV. Written as DNA, the CDR3 is TGTGCCTGGAGTAACACCTACGAGCAGTACGTC.

The chain is built from TRBV27 and TRBJ2-7, with D possibly matching TRBD2 (6 bases). CDR1 and CDR2 (germline): MNHEY, SMNVEV (reference sequence). The germline V and J ends were trimmed by 6 bases and 4 bases, with 22 bases remaining between them. The CDR3 is 16 amino acids. The CDR3, as DNA: TGTGCCAGCAGCCCAGGCACCCGGGACTGGCTATACGAGCAGTACTTC. It is translated as CASSPGTRDWLYEQYF.

The chain is built from TRBV5-4 and TRBJ2-2; 15 bases align to TRBD2. V shed 3 bases, J shed 3 bases, and the junction held 6 bases outside the gene matches. In germline, CDR1 is SGHNT, CDR2 YYREEE (reference sequence). CDR3 length equals 18 residues. In DNA form, the CDR3 reads TGTGCCAGCAGCTCGGAGGGGACTAGCGGGAGGCACACCGGGGAGCTGTTTTTT. Translating gives CASSSEGTSGRHTGELFF.

The chain joins TRBV4-1 to TRBJ2-7, with TRBD2 matching over 11 bases. CDR1 MGHRA and CDR2 YSYEKL come from the germline V gene. V shed 5 bases and J 5 bases; nucleotides not matched to a gene: 2. This CDR3 region has 13 residues. The DNA for the CDR3 is TGCGCCAGCAGCTCGGGACTAGCGGACGAGCAGTACTTC. This translates into CASSSGLADEQYF.

The V gene is TRBV5-1, the J gene TRBJ1-1; 10 positions match TRBD1. The junction had 5 bases not matched to a gene; V was cut back by 3 bases and J by 3 bases. CDR1 and CDR2 from the germline V gene are SGHRS and YFSETQ. The CDR3 length is 15 residues. CDR3: CASSSGQGPHTEAFF. CDR3 DNA sequence: TGCGCCAGCAGCTCGGGACAGGGGCCCCACACTGAAGCTTTCTTT.

This chain joins TRBV29-1 and TRBJ2-2; possible D gene TRBD1, 5 bases. The CDR3 is made up of 12 amino acids. V gave up 7 bases and J gave up 3 bases, with 9 bases separating them. The V gene's germline CDR1 is SQVTM and CDR2 ANQGSEA. As DNA, the CDR3 is TGCAGCGCCGGACAAGACACCGGGGAGCTGTTTTTT. Its protein is CSAGQDTGELFF.

The V and J genes are TRBV7-6 and TRBJ2-3, with TRBD2 matching over 9 bases. CDR1 SGHVS and CDR2 FNYEAQ come from the germline V gene. The J segment lost 2 bases and the V segment lost 5 bases, leaving 8 bases of the junction unmatched. The CDR3 has 16 amino acids. The CDR3 DNA follows: TGTGCCAGCAGCGTTTTAGCGGGAGCGGACACAGATACGCAGTATTTT. This encodes CASSVLAGADTDTQYF.

In nucleotides, the CDR3 is TGCGCCAGCAGCCGGGACAGTTTGAACACTGAAGCTTTCTTT. Protein product: CASSRDSLNTEAFF. The chain is built from TRBV5-1 and TRBJ1-1; TRBD1 agrees at 7 bases. V lost 4 bases, J lost 0 bases, and 3 bases stayed unmatched. The V gene's germline CDR1 is SGHRS and CDR2 YFSETQ. The CDR3 loop spans 14 amino acids.